This T cell receptor (beta chain) was observed in a study of cytomegalovirus exposure and HLA in healthy donors (dated by TCRdb to about 2017). Notes on the research overall: According to an earlier analysis of several hundred of the donors, 200 million or so T cells yielded 95 million to 140 million unique TCR beta sequences and 276 Gb of sequence data. Every repertoire in the discovery cohort had been generated on one and the same sequencing platform. The number of typed donors differed by locus: roughly 629-640 for A, B, C, DRB1 and DQB1; some 500 for DQA1; around 610 for DPA1; and about 450 for DPB1. Several DR-DQ haplotypes were treated as single units for association and clustering because of strong linkage in the cohort. An earlier analysis of 587 of the donors used high-throughput TCR beta sequencing to judge whether each TCR beta V gene segment behaved as functional or pseudogenic. Donor age, sex, ethnicity and CMV serostatus were compiled alongside the repertoire data. The genetic ancestry cluster associated with self-reported Caucasian donors included about 81% of the roughly 400 genotyped donors. In addition to the first cohort of 650 to 800 subjects, a separate validation cohort of 100 to 150 different subjects was used. Among some 410 genotyped donors of the cohort, an average of approximately 220,000 unique TCR beta nucleotide sequences was sequenced per donor, of which about 19% were non-productive. The study combined high-throughput TCR immunosequencing, statistical association of individual TCRs with disease status, and machine learning to predict cytomegalovirus infection status. A later genetic analysis took genome-wide SNP genotypes for about three fifths of the roughly 670 donors and used that subset as a discovery cohort. In the later analysis, no new phenotypic data were used to find candidate immune exposures; instead, reliance was placed on TCR beta sequences and their occurrence across donors. An early release that covered some 630 HLA-typed donors contained around 300 gigabases of sequencing data and approximately 85 million unique TCR sequences. The study profiled the T cell repertoires of hundreds of subjects by immunosequencing and related them to cytomegalovirus serostatus. A later analysis re-analyzed previously published TCR beta repertoires from 500 to 700 donors and added high-resolution HLA genotyping to study TCR occurrence patterns. Class I and class II HLA loci were covered by the typing at four-digit resolution. The study was designed to test whether signatures of past pathogen exposure could be identified by cataloging public T cell receptors. Results and caveats for the whole study, not just this receptor: The only immune exposure information available for the cohort was CMV serostatus. Linkage disequilibrium might explain the correlated functional status among segregating V segments, but an unknown experimental factor could not be excluded. An earlier analysis of 450 to 750 of the donors showed that most TCR beta V segments appeared in productive rearrangements either about 87% or about 30% of the time, which broadly matched IMGT annotations. The presence/absence analyses assumed that sequencing depth was roughly uniform across donors, and that assumption may not be true. Because some donors lacked HLA typing at each locus, the association tests relied only on the typed subset. In a later analysis, 16,951 TCR beta sequences were associated with specific HLA alleles at a false discovery rate of 0.05. Most CMV-associated TCR beta chains appeared to be HLA-restricted in a later analysis, and the HLA associations seemed to be driven largely by CMV exposure. In both the original and validation cohorts, the classifier was reported to diagnose cytomegalovirus status with high specificity and sensitivity. A further reported finding was that TCR beta sequences accurately predicted the HLA-A and HLA-B alleles for most subjects in the first cohort. Only TCR beta chains were sequenced in this cohort, and the absence of alpha or paired-chain data limited detectable features. In a later genetic analysis, fewer N-insertions in productive TCRs were reported among donors in an Asian-associated ancestry cluster than the approximately 710-donor mean. The earlier analysis of 587 of the donors excluded fewer than 20 rarely observed V segments, including chromosome 9 orphons, because counts were too low. In a later analysis, HLA-associated TCR beta chains were found to be more clonally expanded and to have lower generation probabilities than equally common non-associated chains. While some public TCRs were present in many individuals, most TCR sequences turned up only very rarely across donors. In vitro tests confirmed that three of the cytomegalovirus-associated TCR beta chains recognize cytomegalovirus antigens. Because the 87-base-pair reads could not distinguish some IMGT-functional V segments, including TRBV6-2 and TRBV6-3, those segments were excluded. In a later analysis, several top co-occurrence clusters were reported to appear linked to parvovirus B19, influenza, CMV and Epstein-Barr virus. A later genetic analysis associated a missense DCLRE1C variant with V-gene and J-gene trimming of TCR beta chains, and an independent cohort replicated the association. Assigning TCR associations to individual alleles was difficult when HLA alleles, especially DR and DQ, strongly co-occurred. The authors suggested that the approach could potentially be extended to other disease states and immunological phenotypes. In a later analysis, TCR association rates were found to vary across HLA loci, with the most associated TCRs seen for DRB1 alleles and the fewest for HLA-C alleles. The study listed around 160 TCR beta chains as associated with cytomegalovirus. A group of highly shared sequence variants was considered likely to be a technical artifact of the sequencing pipeline.

The library was produced with the immunoSEQ multiplex PCR assay. The multiplex PCR relied on a mix of 60 forward primers for TCR Vbeta segments and 13 reverse primers for TCR Jbeta segments. A multiplex PCR assay on genomic DNA amplified the CDR3 region of rearranged TCR beta genes. The Illumina HiSeq System was used to sequence the amplified TCR beta libraries as 87-base-pair reads. Regarding the original processing steps: A later analysis counted approximately 84 million unique TCR beta chains across the 550 to 700 repertoires, and roughly 10 million of these chains were shared by at least two donors. Raw reads were error-corrected and collapsed into unique sequences with a nearest-neighbor algorithm that merged closely related sequences to remove PCR and sequencing errors. V, D and J gene segments were assigned by aligning CDR3 sequences to IMGT reference sequences. For a sequence to be retained, a match of at least six nucleotides was required to both a V gene segment and a J gene segment. Rearrangements were called productive when the CDR3 lacked stop codons and stayed in frame with V and J; all others were non-productive. CDR3 was defined according to IMGT convention as the region running from the second conserved V-encoded cysteine to the conserved J-encoded phenylalanine. The earlier analysis of about 500 of the donors excluded sequences that lacked an unambiguous match to a single V gene segment. An earlier analysis of 587 of the donors classified V segments as functional when productive rearrangements were above 56.7% and as segregating when the standard deviation between donors was above 5%. To diagnose cytomegalovirus status from the catalog of TCR beta chain sequences, a statistical classification framework was built. A later analysis assigned V and J genes by comparing TCR nucleotide sequences with IMGT/GENE-DB human TR gene sequences. A later analysis assigned CDR3 sequences and most-parsimonious VDJ recombination scenarios with the TCRdist pipeline. In a later analysis, each TCR beta chain was defined by its CDR3 amino acid sequence together with its V-gene family, and reads lacking a unique V-gene family were excluded. A later analysis removed 600 or so highly shared, low-generation-probability nucleotide sequences to deal with suspected cross-contamination and a sequencing artifact. A later analysis calculated a clonal expansion index for each public chain from normalized within-repertoire ranks of inferred template counts. In a later analysis, generation probabilities were computed using a VDJ recombination model fitted to out-of-frame rearrangements, and the results were checked against IGoR. Hypergeometric tests were used in a later analysis to score TCR-TCR, TCR-HLA and TCR-CMV co-occurrence, with a repertoire-size bias correction applied to the TCR pairs. False discovery rates were estimated in a later analysis by permuting HLA or CMV assignments 20 times. In a later analysis, co-occurring TCRs were grouped using DBSCAN, and TCRdist sequence similarity was added for clustering within HLA-allele-positive subsets. Co-occurrence clustering excluded repertoires with fewer than 30,000 or more than 120,000 public chains, plus five with anomalous nucleotide sharing. As stored in TCRdb, this immuneACCESS dataset retains in-frame rearrangements with V and J assigned. A fraction of the clones does not appear; measured against another copy, unresolved V genes explain less than half of the discrepancy, and the remainder lacks a known reason. That table furnishes V, J and clone size, whereas the DNA furnished D and trimming. This sample has 70,000 to 90,000 clones in its table, and more than 60% of those were observed once. The ten largest clones represent around 10% of the sample.

This clone was seen a handful of times. This clone's antigen is unknown. Base qualities are not provided; no much larger clone lies one nucleotide away. The cohort consisted of some 730 healthy bone marrow donors. Cohort members were all nominally healthy when sampled, although unrecorded immune exposures were likely present. The donor was CMV seropositive and belonged to the group of some 290 seropositive cohort members. A peripheral blood sample was provided by each donor, and peripheral blood mononuclear cells were used for TCR beta sequencing. The Qiagen DNeasy Blood Extraction Kit was used to extract genomic DNA from the blood cell samples. The germline V gene yields MNHNS for CDR1 and SASEGT for CDR2. From cysteine to phenylalanine, the CDR3 is 13 amino acids long. The kept DNA is CDR3 alone, 39 bases in frame from the first base. Relative to germline, V is missing 10 bases and J is missing 2 bases, with 6 bases of the junction outside any gene match.

The chain links TRBV6-1 with TRBJ2-3; the central 7 bases match TRBD2. Sample: PBMCs. The sequence was collected from a male donor in good health and CMV-seropositive. CDR3 protein: CANRDYSTDTQYF. The sequenced DNA: TGTGCCAACCGGGACTATTCCACAGATACGCAGTATTTT.